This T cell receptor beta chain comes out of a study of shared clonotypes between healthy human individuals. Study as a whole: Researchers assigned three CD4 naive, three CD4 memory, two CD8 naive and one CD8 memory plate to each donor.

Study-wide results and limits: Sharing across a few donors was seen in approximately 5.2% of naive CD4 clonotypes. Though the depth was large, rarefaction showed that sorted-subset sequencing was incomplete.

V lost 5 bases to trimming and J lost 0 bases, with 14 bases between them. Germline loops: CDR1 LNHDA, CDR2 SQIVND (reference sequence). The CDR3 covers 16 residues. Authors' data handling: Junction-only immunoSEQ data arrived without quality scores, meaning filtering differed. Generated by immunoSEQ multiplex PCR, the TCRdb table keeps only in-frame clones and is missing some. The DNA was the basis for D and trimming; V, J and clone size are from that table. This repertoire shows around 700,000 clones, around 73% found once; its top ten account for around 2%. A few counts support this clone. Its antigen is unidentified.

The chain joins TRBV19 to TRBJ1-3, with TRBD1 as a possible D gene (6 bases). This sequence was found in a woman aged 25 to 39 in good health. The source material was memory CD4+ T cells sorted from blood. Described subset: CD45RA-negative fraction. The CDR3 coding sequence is TGTGCCAGTAGTTCCCCCGGGACACTCTCTGGAAACACCATATATTTT. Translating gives CASSSPGTLSGNTIYF.